One sample yielded the 2 T cell receptor beta chains listed below, sequenced in a study of OX40 agonist ivuxolimab in advanced cancers. TCRdb keeps only in-frame clones here, not all; method: immunoSEQ multiplex PCR. The repertoire includes some 60,000 clones, less than 95% of them detected once, and about an eighth sits in the top ten. Source: CD4+ or CD8+ T cells sorted from blood, taken in a trial of the OX40 agonist ivuxolimab. The receptor source for this set is an adult with an advanced solid tumor such as melanoma, head and neck, liver or kidney cancer.

The rearrangement uses TRBV19 and TRBJ2-1, with 8 bases matching TRBD1. Germline assignment: CDR1 LNHDA and CDR2 SQIVND (reference sequence). The length of the CDR3 is 15 residues. The V gene end was trimmed by 5 bases and the J gene end by 2 bases; junction bases not matched to a gene: 5. The CDR3 DNA reads TGTGCCAGTAGTCCTTCGACAGGGGCCTACAATGAGCAGTTCTTC. Residues: CASSPSTGAYNEQFF.

V and J are TRBV5-1 and TRBJ2-7; 10 bases are a match to TRBD2. This CDR3 region has 17 residues. V trimming: 0 bases; J trimming: 5 bases; junction bases outside the gene matches: 11. Germline assignment: CDR1 SGHRS and CDR2 YFSETQ. The DNA of the CDR3 is TGCGCCAGCAGCTTGGCCTTAGCGGGAGGACGTCCCCACGAGCAGTACTTC. Translating it yields CASSLALAGGRPHEQYF.